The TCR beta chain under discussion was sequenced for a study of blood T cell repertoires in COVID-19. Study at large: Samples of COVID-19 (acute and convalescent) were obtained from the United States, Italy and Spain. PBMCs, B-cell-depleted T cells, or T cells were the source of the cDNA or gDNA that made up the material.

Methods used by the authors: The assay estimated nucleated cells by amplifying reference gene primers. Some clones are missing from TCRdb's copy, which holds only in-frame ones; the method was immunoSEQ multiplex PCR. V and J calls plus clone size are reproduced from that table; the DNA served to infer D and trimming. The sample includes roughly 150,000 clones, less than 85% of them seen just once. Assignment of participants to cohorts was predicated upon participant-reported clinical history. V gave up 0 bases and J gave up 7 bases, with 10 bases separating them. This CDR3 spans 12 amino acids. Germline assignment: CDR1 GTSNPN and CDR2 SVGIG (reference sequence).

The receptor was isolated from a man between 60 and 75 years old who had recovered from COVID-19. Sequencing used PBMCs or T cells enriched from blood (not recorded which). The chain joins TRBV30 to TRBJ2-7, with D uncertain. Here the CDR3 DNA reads TGTGCCTGGAGTGTAAAACTCCTGGAGCAGTACTTC. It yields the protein CAWSVKLLEQYF.